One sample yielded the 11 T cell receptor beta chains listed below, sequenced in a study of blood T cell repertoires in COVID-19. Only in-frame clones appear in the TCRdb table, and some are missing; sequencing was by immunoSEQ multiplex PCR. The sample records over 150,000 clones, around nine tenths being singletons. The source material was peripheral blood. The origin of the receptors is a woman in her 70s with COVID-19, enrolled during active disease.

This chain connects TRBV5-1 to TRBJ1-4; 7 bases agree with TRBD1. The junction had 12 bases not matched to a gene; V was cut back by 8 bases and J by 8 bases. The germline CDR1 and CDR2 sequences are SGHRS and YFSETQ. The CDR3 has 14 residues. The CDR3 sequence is CASGIRQGSEKLFF. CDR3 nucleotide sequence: TGCGCCAGTGGGATTAGACAGGGCTCGGAAAAACTGTTTTTT. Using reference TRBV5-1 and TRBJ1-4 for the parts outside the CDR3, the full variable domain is KAGVTQTPRYLIKTRGQQVTLSCSPISGHRSVSWYQQTPGQGLQFLFEYFSETQRNKGNFPGRFSGRQFSNSRSEMNVSTLELGDSALYLCASGIRQGSEKLFFGSGTQLSVL.

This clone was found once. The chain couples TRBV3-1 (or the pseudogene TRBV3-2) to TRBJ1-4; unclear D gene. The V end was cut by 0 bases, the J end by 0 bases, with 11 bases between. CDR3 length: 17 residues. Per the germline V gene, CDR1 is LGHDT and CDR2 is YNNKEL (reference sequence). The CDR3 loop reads CASSQDLAAATNEKLFF. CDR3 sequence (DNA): TGTGCCAGCAGCCAAGATCTTGCGGCAGCAACTAATGAAAAACTGTTTTTT.

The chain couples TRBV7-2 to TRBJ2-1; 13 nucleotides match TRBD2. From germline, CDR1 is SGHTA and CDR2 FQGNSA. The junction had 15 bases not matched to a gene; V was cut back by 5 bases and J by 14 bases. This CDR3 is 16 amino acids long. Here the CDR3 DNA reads TGTGCCAGCAGCAGCACCGGGACTAGCGGGAACCGGGGGGAGTTCTTC. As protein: CASSSTGTSGNRGEFF. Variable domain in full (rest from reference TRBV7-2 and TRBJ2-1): GAGVSQSPSNKVTEKGKDVELRCDPISGHTALYWYRQSLGQGLEFLIYFQGNSAPDKSGLPSDRFSAERTGGSVSTLTIQRTQQEDSAVYLCASSSTGTSGNRGEFFGPGTRLTVL.

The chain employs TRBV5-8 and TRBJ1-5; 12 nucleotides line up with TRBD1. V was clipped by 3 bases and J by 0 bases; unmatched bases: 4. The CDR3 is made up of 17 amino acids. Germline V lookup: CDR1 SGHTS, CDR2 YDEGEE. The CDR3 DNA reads TGTGCCAGCAGCTCGGGACAGGGGGCTTATAGCAATCAGCCCCAGCATTTT. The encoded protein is CASSSGQGAYSNQPQHF.

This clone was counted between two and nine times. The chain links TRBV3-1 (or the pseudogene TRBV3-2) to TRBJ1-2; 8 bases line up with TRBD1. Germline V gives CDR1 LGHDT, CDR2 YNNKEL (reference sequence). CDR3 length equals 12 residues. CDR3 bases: TGTGCTTCACAACAGGGGGTCAATGGCTACACCTTC. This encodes CASQQGVNGYTF.

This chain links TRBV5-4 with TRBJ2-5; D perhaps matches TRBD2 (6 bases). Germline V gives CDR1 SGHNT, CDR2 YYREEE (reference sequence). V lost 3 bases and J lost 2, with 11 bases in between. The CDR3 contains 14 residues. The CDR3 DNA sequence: TGTGCCAGCAGCTCCGGGACTGTACAAGAGACCCAGTACTTC. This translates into CASSSGTVQETQYF.

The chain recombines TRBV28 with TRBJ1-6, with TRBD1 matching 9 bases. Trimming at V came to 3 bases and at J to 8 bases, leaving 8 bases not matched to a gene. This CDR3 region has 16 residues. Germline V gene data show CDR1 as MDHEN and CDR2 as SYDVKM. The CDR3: CASSFLGTGRDSPLHF. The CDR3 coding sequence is TGTGCCAGCAGTTTTTTAGGGACAGGGAGGGATTCACCCCTCCACTTT. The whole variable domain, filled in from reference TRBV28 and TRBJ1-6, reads DVKVTQSSRYLVKRTGEKVFLECVQDMDHENMFWYRQDPGLGLRLIYFSYDVKMKEKGDIPEGYSVSREKKERFSLILESASTNQTSMYLCASSFLGTGRDSPLHFGNGTRLTVT.

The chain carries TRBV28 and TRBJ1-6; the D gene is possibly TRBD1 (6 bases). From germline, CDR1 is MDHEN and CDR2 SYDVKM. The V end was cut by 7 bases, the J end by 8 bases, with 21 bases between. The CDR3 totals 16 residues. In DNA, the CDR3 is TGTGCCAGCAATGTCGGGGGGGCGCCAATCGATTCACCCCTCCACTTT. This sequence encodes CASNVGGAPIDSPLHF.

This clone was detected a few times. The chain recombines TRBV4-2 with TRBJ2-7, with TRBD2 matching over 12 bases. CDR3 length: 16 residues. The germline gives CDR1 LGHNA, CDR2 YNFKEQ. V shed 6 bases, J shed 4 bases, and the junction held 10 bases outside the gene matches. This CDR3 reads CASSIAGTSGPYEQYF. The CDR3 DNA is TGTGCCAGCAGTATTGCAGGGACTAGCGGGCCATACGAGCAGTACTTC.

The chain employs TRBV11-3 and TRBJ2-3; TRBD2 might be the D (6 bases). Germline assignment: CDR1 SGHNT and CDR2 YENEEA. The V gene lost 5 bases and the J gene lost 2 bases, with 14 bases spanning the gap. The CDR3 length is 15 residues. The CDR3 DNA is TGTGCCAGCAGCCCCGGAGGGGAGCTCACAGATACGCAGTATTTT. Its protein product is CASSPGGELTDTQYF.

The CDR3 is CASSDLSGNTEAFF. In DNA, the CDR3 is TGTGCCAGCAGTGATCTCTCCGGGAACACTGAAGCTTTCTTT. The chain is built from TRBV2 and TRBJ1-1; D ambiguous. CDR3 size: 14 residues. Trimming shortened V by 3 bases and J by 1 base, and 9 bases separated the two germline ends. The germline V gene encodes CDR1 SNHLY and CDR2 FYNNEI.